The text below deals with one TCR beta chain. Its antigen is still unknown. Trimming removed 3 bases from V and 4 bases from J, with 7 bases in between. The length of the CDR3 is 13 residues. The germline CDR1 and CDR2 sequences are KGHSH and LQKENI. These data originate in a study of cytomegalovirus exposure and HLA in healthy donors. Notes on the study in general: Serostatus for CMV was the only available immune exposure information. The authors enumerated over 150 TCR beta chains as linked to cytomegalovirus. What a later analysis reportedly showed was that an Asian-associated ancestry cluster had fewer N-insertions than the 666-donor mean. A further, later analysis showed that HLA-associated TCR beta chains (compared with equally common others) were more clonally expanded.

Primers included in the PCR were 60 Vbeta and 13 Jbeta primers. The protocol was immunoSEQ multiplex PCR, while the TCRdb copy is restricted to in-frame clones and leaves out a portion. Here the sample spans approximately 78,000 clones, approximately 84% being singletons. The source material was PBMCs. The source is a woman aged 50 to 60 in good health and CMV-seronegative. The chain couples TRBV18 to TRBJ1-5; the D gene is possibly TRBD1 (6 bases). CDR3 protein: CASSPTGNQPQHF. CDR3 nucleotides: TGTGCCAGCTCACCGACAGGAAATCAGCCCCAGCATTTT.